The following is a TCR beta chain sequence with its context. This record belongs to a study of blood T cell repertoires in COVID-19. For the study at large: From the United States, Italy and Spain came samples of acute and convalescent COVID-19.

This CDR3 is built from 16 residues. V lost 0 bases to trimming and J lost 0 bases, with 6 bases between them. Germline CDR1 reads MGHDK; CDR2 reads SYGVNS. The method was immunoSEQ multiplex PCR; TCRdb's version includes in-frame clones alone and lacks a portion of them. The sample carries just over 350,000 clones, roughly 84% recorded once. Cohort placement rested on clinical history that participants reported themselves. V gene TRBV25-1 combines with J gene TRBJ2-6; D might be TRBD1 (5 bases). The sequenced sample consisted of PBMCs or T cells enriched from blood (not recorded which). The source of this sequence is a woman aged 25 to 39 who had recovered from COVID-19. The CDR3 here is CASSEYQGSGANVLTF. CDR3 in DNA: TGTGCCAGCAGTGAATATCAGGGCTCTGGGGCCAACGTCCTGACTTTC.